The clone carrying this T cell receptor beta chain was detected a few times. Its antigen is currently unknown. This sample's time point: week 5, during vaccination. Doses of 300 ug of mutant IDH1 20-mer peptide were given with topical imiquimod. Data came from immunoSEQ multiplex PCR; TCRdb stores just in-frame clones and leaves some out. In the table there are approximately 51,000 clones, approximately 78% of which are singletons. The length of the CDR3 is 13 residues. Looked up from germline, CDR1 is SGHAT and CDR2 is FQNNGV. Trimming removed 0 bases from V and 8 bases from J, with 10 bases in between. This entry belongs to a study of a mutant IDH1 vaccine in newly diagnosed glioma. Across the whole study: Radiotherapy, temozolomide, or both had been given previously, and both were given to most. Findings and caveats of the study: About 92% of patients showed vaccine-induced immune responses across multiple MHC alleles.

The sequences come from PBMCs, collected from a glioma patient whose treatment included an IDH1 peptide vaccine. The source is a middle-aged woman with glioma. The chain combines TRBV11-2 with TRBJ1-1; D is possibly TRBD1 (5 bases). This CDR3 reads CASSLDRTTEAFF. The CDR3 DNA reads as TGTGCCAGCAGCTTAGATAGGACAACCGAAGCTTTCTTT. The full variable domain, its missing parts supplied by reference TRBV11-2 and TRBJ1-1, is EAGVAQSPRYKIIEKRQSVAFWCNPISGHATLYWYQQILGQGPKLLIQFQNNGVVDDSQLPKDRFSAERLKGVDSTLKIQPAKLEDSAVYLCASSLDRTTEAFFGQGTRLTVV.